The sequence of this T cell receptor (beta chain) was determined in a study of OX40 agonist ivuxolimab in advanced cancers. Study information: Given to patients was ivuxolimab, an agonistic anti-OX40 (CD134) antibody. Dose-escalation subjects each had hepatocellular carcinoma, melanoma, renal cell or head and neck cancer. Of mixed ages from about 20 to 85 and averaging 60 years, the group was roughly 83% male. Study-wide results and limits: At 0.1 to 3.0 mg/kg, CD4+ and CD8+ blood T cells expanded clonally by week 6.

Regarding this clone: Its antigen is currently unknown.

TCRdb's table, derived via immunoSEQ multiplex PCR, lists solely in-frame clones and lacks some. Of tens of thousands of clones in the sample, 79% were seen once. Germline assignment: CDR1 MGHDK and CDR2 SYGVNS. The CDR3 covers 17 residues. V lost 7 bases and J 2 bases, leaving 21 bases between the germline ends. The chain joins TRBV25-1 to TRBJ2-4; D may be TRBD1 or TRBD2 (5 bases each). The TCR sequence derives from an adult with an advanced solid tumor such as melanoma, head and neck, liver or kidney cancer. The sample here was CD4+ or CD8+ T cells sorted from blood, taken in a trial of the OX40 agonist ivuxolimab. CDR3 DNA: TGTGCCAGCAATCGTCCGGGACCCCTAGTAACCAAAAACATTCAGTACTTC. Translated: CASNRPGPLVTKNIQYF.